Following are 17 T cell receptor beta chains from one sample sequenced in a study of blood T cell repertoires in COVID-19. The repertoire was sequenced with immunoSEQ multiplex PCR; TCRdb's copy has only in-frame clones and lacks some. Of 390,000 or so clones listed, 90% are singletons. What was sequenced was peripheral blood. The receptor set was obtained from a man aged 18-30 years with active or convalescent COVID-19.

The rearrangement uses TRBV2 and TRBJ1-5; maybe TRBD1 (6 bases). Germline V gene data show CDR1 as SNHLY and CDR2 as FYNNEI. The CDR3 has 13 residues. Trimming took 5 bases from V and 7 from J, leaving 12 bases between them. CDR3 region: CASSRNRDQPQHF. DNA of the CDR3: TGTGCCAGCAGTAGAAACAGGGACCAGCCCCAGCATTTT.

This CDR3 reads CASSPGQFQYEQYF. CDR3 DNA: TGTGCCAGCAGTCCAGGACAATTCCAATACGAGCAGTACTTC. The gene calls are TRBV7-2 and TRBJ2-7, with TRBD1 as a possible D gene (5 bases). The CDR3 has 14 residues. V lost 6 bases to trimming and J lost 4 bases, with 16 bases between them. Looked up from germline, CDR1 is SGHTA and CDR2 is FQGNSA.

The rearrangement links TRBV7-2 to TRBJ2-7; 10 nucleotides agree with TRBD2. The CDR3 extends over 14 amino acids. Germline lookup yields CDR1 SGHTA and CDR2 FQGNSA. J was trimmed by 4 bases and V by 2 bases; bases with no gene match: 2. CDR3 amino acids: CASSLSSGGYEQYF. The CDR3 region has the DNA TGTGCCAGCAGCTTATCTAGCGGGGGTTACGAGCAGTACTTC.

The chain joins TRBV5-6 to TRBJ2-1, with D uncertain. With 1 base removed from V and 0 bases from J, the gap between germline ends came to 8 bases. Germline CDR1 and CDR2: SGHDT and YYEEEE. The CDR3 loop spans 15 amino acids. The CDR3 bases are TGTGCCAGCAGCTTGCTGCCTAGCTCCTACAATGAGCAGTTCTTC. Translation gives CASSLLPSSYNEQFF.

This clone has more than one count but fewer than ten. The chain employs TRBV7-3 and TRBJ2-1, with 7 bases lining up with TRBD2. Losses at the gene ends were 5 bases for V and 3 bases for J; bases not matched to a gene: 7. Germline V gene data show CDR1 as SGHTA and CDR2 as FQGTGA. The CDR3 has 15 amino acids. This chain's CDR3 is CASSPLGGGYNEQFF. CDR3 in DNA: TGTGCCAGCAGCCCCCTTGGCGGGGGCTACAATGAGCAGTTCTTC.

A single count supports this clone. J is TRBJ2-1 and V is TRBV29-1; D ambiguous. The CDR3 covers 11 residues. The germline V gene encodes CDR1 SQVTM and CDR2 ANQGSEA. V gave up 8 bases and J gave up 4 bases, with 9 bases separating them. CDR3 DNA sequence: TGCAGCATACACAAATACAATGAGCAGTTCTTC. The encoded protein is CSIHKYNEQFF.

The chain couples TRBV28 to TRBJ1-5; D is unclear. This CDR3 is built from 15 residues. V shed 4 bases and J shed 6 bases, with 16 bases lying between them. CDR1 is MDHEN and CDR2 is SYDVKM in the germline V gene. The CDR3 reads CASSSPEGKGQPQHF. CDR3 nucleotides: TGTGCCAGCAGTTCCCCCGAGGGAAAGGGTCAGCCCCAGCATTTT.

This rearrangement joins TRBV11-1 to TRBJ1-2, with 8 nucleotides matching TRBD1. Per the germline V gene, CDR1 is SGHAT and CDR2 is FQDESV (reference sequence). CDR3 length equals 15 residues. Trimming cost V 4 bases and J 2 bases; bases outside gene matches: 6. CDR3 amino acids: CASSSPRTGNYGYTF. The CDR3 bases are TGTGCCAGCAGCTCCCCCCGGACAGGGAACTATGGCTACACCTTC.

This clone was found once. This chain links TRBV18 with TRBJ1-5, with a weak D call TRBD1 (6 bases). Trimming shortened V by 3 bases and J by 4 bases, and 10 bases separated the two germline ends. There are 14 residues in the CDR3. Germline CDR1 is KGHSH and CDR2 is LQKENI. CDR3 protein: CASSPQGTNQPQHF. CDR3 bases: TGTGCCAGCTCACCCCAGGGGACAAATCAGCCCCAGCATTTT.

The chain is built from TRBV5-1 and TRBJ1-3; D is uncertain. The germline V gene encodes CDR1 SGHRS and CDR2 YFSETQ. Trimming pared 4 bases from V and 0 bases from J, leaving 11 bases between. The CDR3 runs 15 residues. CDR3 in amino acids: CASSGGRTSGNTIYF. The DNA of the CDR3 is TGCGCCAGCAGCGGAGGGCGGACCTCTGGAAACACCATATATTTT. Based on the CDR3 plus reference TRBV5-1 and TRBJ1-3, the full variable domain is KAGVTQTPRYLIKTRGQQVTLSCSPISGHRSVSWYQQTPGQGLQFLFEYFSETQRNKGNFPGRFSGRQFSNSRSEMNVSTLELGDSALYLCASSGGRTSGNTIYFGEGSWLTVV.

The chain recombines TRBV12-3 or TRBV12-4 with TRBJ2-7, with D uncertain. The V gene lost 3 bases and the J gene lost 0 bases, with 6 bases spanning the gap. The CDR3 consists of 13 residues. CDR3 protein: CASSFGHSYEQYF. In DNA, the CDR3 is TGTGCCAGCAGTTTTGGGCACTCCTACGAGCAGTACTTC.

The V gene is TRBV3-1 (or the pseudogene TRBV3-2), the J gene TRBJ2-7, with a possible D match to TRBD1 (5 bases). Trimming shortened V by 4 bases and J by 1 base, and 17 bases separated the two germline ends. CDR1 is LGHDT and CDR2 is YNNKEL in the germline V gene (reference sequence). This CDR3 has 16 amino acids. This CDR3 reads CASSPNQGGGSYEQYF. The CDR3 DNA follows: TGTGCCAGCAGCCCGAACCAGGGTGGTGGTTCCTACGAGCAGTACTTC.

The rearrangement links TRBV3-1 (or the pseudogene TRBV3-2) to TRBJ1-1; a weak D match, TRBD1 (6 bases). Trimming cost V 0 bases and J 1 base, with 6 bases left between them. The germline V gene encodes CDR1 LGHDT and CDR2 YNNKEL (reference sequence). This CDR3 is 14 amino acids long. CDR3 sequence: CASSQEDRNTEAFF. The CDR3 DNA is TGTGCCAGCAGCCAAGAGGACAGGAACACTGAAGCTTTCTTT.

The chain joins TRBV5-4 to TRBJ2-6, with TRBD2 matching 7 bases. CDR3 length equals 15 residues. Germline V gene sequence: CDR1 SGHNT, CDR2 YYREEE (reference sequence). V lost 6 bases, J lost 0 bases, and 3 bases stayed unmatched. CDR3 residues: CASTSGFSGANVLTF. DNA of the CDR3: TGTGCCAGCACTAGCGGTTTCTCTGGGGCCAACGTCCTGACTTTC. Filled out from reference TRBV5-4 and TRBJ2-6, the complete variable domain reads ETGVTQSPTHLIKTRGQQVTLRCSSQSGHNTVSWYQQALGQGPQFIFQYYREEENGRGNFPPRFSGLQFPNYSSELNVNALELDDSALYLCASTSGFSGANVLTFGAGSRLTVL.

V is TRBV5-4 and J is TRBJ1-2; D possibly corresponds to TRBD1 (5 bases). The V end was cut by 3 bases, the J end by 7 bases, with 10 bases between. Germline assignment: CDR1 SGHNT and CDR2 YYREEE (reference sequence). The length of the CDR3 is 12 residues. CDR3 protein: CASSSDTRGYTF. CDR3 in DNA: TGTGCCAGCAGCTCGGACACCCGTGGCTACACCTTC.

This sequence joins TRBV29-1 and TRBJ2-6; TRBD1 might be the D (5 bases). V shed 7 bases and J shed 0 bases, with 19 bases lying between them. This CDR3 contains 17 residues. In germline, CDR1 is SQVTM, CDR2 ANQGSEA. The CDR3 region is CSGKIQDPNSGANVLTF. Here the CDR3 DNA reads TGCAGCGGTAAAATACAGGATCCGAACTCTGGGGCCAACGTCCTGACTTTC.

The chain uses TRBV6-5 and TRBJ1-1; maybe TRBD1 (5 bases). The CDR3 has 13 residues. V lost 9 bases and J 2 bases, leaving 13 bases between the germline ends. Germline lookup yields CDR1 MNHEY and CDR2 SVGAGI. CDR3 coding DNA: TGTGCCAGTTCCCGTGGGGCCAACACTGAAGCTTTCTTT. Translating gives CASSRGANTEAFF.